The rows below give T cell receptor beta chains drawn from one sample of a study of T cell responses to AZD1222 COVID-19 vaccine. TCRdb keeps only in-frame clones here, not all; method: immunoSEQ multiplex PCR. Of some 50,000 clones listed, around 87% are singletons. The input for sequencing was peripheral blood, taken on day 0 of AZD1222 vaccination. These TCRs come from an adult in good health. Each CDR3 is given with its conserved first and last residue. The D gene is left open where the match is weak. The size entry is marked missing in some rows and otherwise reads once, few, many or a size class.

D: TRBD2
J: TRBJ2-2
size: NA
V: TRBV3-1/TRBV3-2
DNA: TGTGCCAGCTCCCAATATAGCGGGAGCACCACCGGGGAGCTGTTTTTT
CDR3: CASSQYSGSTTGELFF

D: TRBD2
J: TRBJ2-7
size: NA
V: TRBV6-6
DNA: TGTGCCAGCAGTCCCCTCGGGGCTAGCGGGAGGGGATACGAGCAGTACTTC
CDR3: CASSPLGASGRGYEQYF

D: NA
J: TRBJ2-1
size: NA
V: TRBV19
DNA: TGTGCCAGTAGCCTGAGCTCCTACAATGAGCAGTTCTTC
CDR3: CASSLSSYNEQFF

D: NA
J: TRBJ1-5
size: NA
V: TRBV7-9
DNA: TGTGCCAGCAGCTTAGATAGCAATCAGCCCCAGCATTTT
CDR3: CASSLDSNQPQHF

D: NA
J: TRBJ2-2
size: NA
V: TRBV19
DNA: TGTGCCAGTAGTATGCCAATTCGACAGAACAGGCAAAACACCGGGGAGCTGTTTTTT
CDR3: CASSMPIRQNRQNTGELFF

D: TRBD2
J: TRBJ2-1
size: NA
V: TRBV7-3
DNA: TGTGCCAGCAGCTTAAGTGCTGCGACTAGCGGGTACAATGAGCAGTTCTTC
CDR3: CASSLSAATSGYNEQFF

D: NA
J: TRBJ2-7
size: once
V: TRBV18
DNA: TGTGCCAGCTCGCACCGAGTCAGCAGATACGAGCAGTACTTC
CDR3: CASSHRVSRYEQYF

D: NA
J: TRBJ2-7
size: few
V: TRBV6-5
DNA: TGTGCCAGCAGGCGGGACTTGGACTACGAGCAGTACTTC
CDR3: CASRRDLDYEQYF

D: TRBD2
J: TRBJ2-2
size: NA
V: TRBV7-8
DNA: TGTGCCAGTAGAGGGACTAGAGGGTTCACCGGGGAGCTGTTTTTT
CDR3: CASRGTRGFTGELFF

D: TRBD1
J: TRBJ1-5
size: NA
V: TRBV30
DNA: TGTGCCTGGAGCACACAGGGGGCAGGAGTTCAGCCCCAGCATTTT
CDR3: CAWSTQGAGVQPQHF

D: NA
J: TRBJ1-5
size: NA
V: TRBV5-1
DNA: TGCGCCAGCAGCTTGACAGGCCTCACTAATCAGCCCCAGCATTTT
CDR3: CASSLTGLTNQPQHF

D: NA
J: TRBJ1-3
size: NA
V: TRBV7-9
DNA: TGTGCCAGCAGCTTAGTAGGGATTGGAAACACCATATATTTT
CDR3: CASSLVGIGNTIYF

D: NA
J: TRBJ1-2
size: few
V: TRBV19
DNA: TGTGCCAGTAGTCTACCTTCCGAGTACTATGGCTACACCTTC
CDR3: CASSLPSEYYGYTF

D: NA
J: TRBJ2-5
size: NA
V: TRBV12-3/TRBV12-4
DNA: TGTGCCAGCAGGAAACAGGGGGGGGAGACCCAGTACTTC
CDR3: CASRKQGGETQYF

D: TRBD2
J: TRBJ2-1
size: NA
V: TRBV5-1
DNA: TGCGCCAGCAGCTTGGGACTAGCGGGAGTTAATGAGCAGTTCTTC
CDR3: CASSLGLAGVNEQFF

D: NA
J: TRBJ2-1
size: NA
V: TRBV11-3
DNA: TGTGCCAGCAGCTTAGGACGGCCTCCCAACAATGAGCAGTTCTTC
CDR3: CASSLGRPPNNEQFF

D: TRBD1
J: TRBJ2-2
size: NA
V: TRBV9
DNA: TGTGCCAGCAGCGTCGCCGGGACAGGGTACACCGGGGAGCTGTTTTTT
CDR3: CASSVAGTGYTGELFF

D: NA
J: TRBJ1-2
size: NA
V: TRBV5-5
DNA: TGTGCTACCTCCATGGCAGCTAACTATGGCTACACCTTC
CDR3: CATSMAANYGYTF

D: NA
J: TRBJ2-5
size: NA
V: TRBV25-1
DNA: TGTGCCAGCAGTGAATTTGACCCCAACGGGGAGACCCAGTACTTC
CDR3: CASSEFDPNGETQYF

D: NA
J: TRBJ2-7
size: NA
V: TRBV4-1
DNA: TGCGCCAGCAGCCAAGAGTTAGGGGTGAGCGGATACTCCTACGAGCAGTACTTC
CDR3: CASSQELGVSGYSYEQYF

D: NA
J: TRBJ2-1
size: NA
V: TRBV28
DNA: TGTGCTACGAGTGGGGCCTGGGGCGAGCAGTTCTTC
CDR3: CATSGAWGEQFF

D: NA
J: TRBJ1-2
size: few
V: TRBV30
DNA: TGTGCCTGGGGGGCCGGGGCTTTGGGGCCGCGTGGCTACACCTTC
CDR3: CAWGAGALGPRGYTF

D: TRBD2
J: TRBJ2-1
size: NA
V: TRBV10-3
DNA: TGTGCCATCAGTCCCGGGGGTAGCGGGAGATTCGATGAGCAGTTCTTC
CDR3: CAISPGGSGRFDEQFF

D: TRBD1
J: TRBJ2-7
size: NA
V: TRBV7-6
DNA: TGTGCCAGCAGCTTAGGGGCCGGGACAGACTACTACGAGCAGTACTTC
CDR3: CASSLGAGTDYYEQYF

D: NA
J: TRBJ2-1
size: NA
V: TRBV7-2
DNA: TGTGCCAGCAGCTTAAGACGGGATTTCTACAATGAGCAGTTCTTC
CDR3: CASSLRRDFYNEQFF

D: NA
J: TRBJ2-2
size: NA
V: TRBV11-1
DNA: TGTGCCAGCAGCACCCGGACAGCCGGAGGGGAGCTGTTTTTT
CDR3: CASSTRTAGGELFF

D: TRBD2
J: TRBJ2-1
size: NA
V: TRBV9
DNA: TGTGCCAGCAGCGTTTCGCTAGCGGGAGACTCCTCCAACTACAATGAGCAGTTCTTC
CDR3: CASSVSLAGDSSNYNEQFF

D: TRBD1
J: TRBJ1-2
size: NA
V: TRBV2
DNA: TGTGCCGCGCTTTCGGGACAGGGCGGCTATGGCTACACCTTC
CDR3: CAALSGQGGYGYTF

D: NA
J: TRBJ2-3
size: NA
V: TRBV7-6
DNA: TGTGCCAGCAGCTTAGCACCTCTAGGGGCCACAGATACGCAGTATTTT
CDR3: CASSLAPLGATDTQYF